The 7 T cell receptor beta chains presented below share a single source sample, sequenced in a study of OX40 agonist ivuxolimab in advanced cancers. Sequenced by immunoSEQ multiplex PCR; TCRdb stores in-frame clones only, minus some. The sample lists 94,000 or so clones; under 85% were seen once. The sequencing here drew on CD4+ or CD8+ T cells sorted from blood, taken in a trial of the OX40 agonist ivuxolimab. The receptors were sampled from an adult with an advanced solid tumor such as melanoma, head and neck, liver or kidney cancer.

The chain uses TRBV4-2 and TRBJ1-2, with D possibly matching TRBD1 (5 bases). Between the trimmed V and J ends, which lost 0 bases and 1 base, there was a span of 6 bases. The CDR3 length is 14 residues. CDR1 is LGHNA and CDR2 is YNFKEQ in the germline V gene. The CDR3 DNA is TGTGCCAGCAGCCAAGATAGGGGTAACTATGGCTACACCTTC. As protein: CASSQDRGNYGYTF.

The rearrangement links TRBV7-8 to TRBJ1-1; D unresolved. The CDR3 runs 14 residues. Trimming pared 3 bases from V and 1 base from J, leaving 9 bases between. Per the germline V gene, CDR1 is SGHVS and CDR2 is FQNEAQ. The CDR3 spells CASSLVWGNTEAFF. The CDR3 region has the DNA TGTGCCAGCAGCTTGGTATGGGGGAACACTGAAGCTTTCTTT.

This chain connects TRBV18 to TRBJ1-3; TRBD1 aligns across 10 bases. Trimming cost V 1 base and J 3 bases; bases outside gene matches: 3. This CDR3 region has 16 residues. Germline lookup yields CDR1 KGHSH and CDR2 LQKENI. CDR3 in amino acids: CASSPLDRGNGNTIYF. The CDR3 nucleotides read TGTGCCAGCTCACCACTGGACAGGGGGAATGGAAACACCATATATTTT.

The chain links TRBV15 to TRBJ2-3; perhaps D is TRBD1 or TRBD2 (6 bases each). The CDR3 spans 17 residues. V was pared by 1 base and J by 4 bases, with 18 bases between. Looked up from germline, CDR1 is LNHNV and CDR2 is YYDKDF (reference sequence). The CDR3 coding sequence is TGTGCCACCAGCAGAGGTCCGGGGGCGCGTCACGCAGATACGCAGTATTTT. It codes for CATSRGPGARHADTQYF.

The genes are TRBV5-1 and TRBJ1-4; 10 bases agree with TRBD1. With V trimmed by 4 bases and J by 8 bases, 8 bases remained unmatched. There are 15 residues in the CDR3. CDR1 and CDR2 (germline): SGHRS, YFSETQ. CDR3 sequence (DNA): TGCGCCAGCAGCACCCGACAGGGGGCTAGAGAAAAACTGTTTTTT. It translates to CASSTRQGAREKLFF.

The chain uses TRBV18 and TRBJ2-7; D is uncertain. Germline-derived CDR1 and CDR2 are KGHSH and LQKENI. The CDR3 runs 16 residues. V lost 0 bases, J lost 2 bases, and 14 bases lay in between. DNA for the CDR3: TGTGCCAGCTCACCACCCCCAGCAAAGGGAACCTACGAGCAGTACTTC. Translated: CASSPPPAKGTYEQYF.

Here the CDR3 reads CASSLWGQDNTGELFF. The CDR3 DNA is TGCGCCAGCAGCTTGTGGGGACAGGATAACACCGGGGAGCTGTTTTTT. The chain is built from TRBV5-1 and TRBJ2-2; TRBD1 matches 8 bases. The trim removed 1 base at V and 2 bases at J, leaving 4 bases unmatched. The germline CDR1 and CDR2 sequences are SGHRS and YFSETQ. This CDR3 contains 16 residues.